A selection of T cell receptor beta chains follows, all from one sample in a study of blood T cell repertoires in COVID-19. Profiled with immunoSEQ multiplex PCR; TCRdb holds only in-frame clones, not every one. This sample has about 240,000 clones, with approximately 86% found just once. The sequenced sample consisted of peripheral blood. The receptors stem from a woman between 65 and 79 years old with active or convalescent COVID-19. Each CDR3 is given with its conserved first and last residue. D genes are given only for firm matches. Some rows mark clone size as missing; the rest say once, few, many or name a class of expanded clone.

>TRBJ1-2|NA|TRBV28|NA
TGTGCCAGCAGTTTACCGGTGGGCTACACCTTC
CASSLPVGYTF
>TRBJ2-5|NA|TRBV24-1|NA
TGTGCCACCAGTGATTTCCTAGAGACCCAGTACTTC
CATSDFLETQYF
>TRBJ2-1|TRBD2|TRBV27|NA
TGTGCCAGCACCCCCGGGACTAGCAATGGTGAGCAGTTCTTC
CASTPGTSNGEQFF
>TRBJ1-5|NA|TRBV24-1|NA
TGTGCCACCAGTGATTCCGCAATAGGGGCCCTTAATCAGCCCCAGCATTTT
CATSDSAIGALNQPQHF
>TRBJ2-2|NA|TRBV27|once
TGTGCCAGCAGTCCCTACAGGAACACCGGGGAGCTGTTTTTT
CASSPYRNTGELFF
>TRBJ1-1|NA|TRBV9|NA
TGTGCCAGCAGCGTAGAGCCAGGGAACACTGAAGCTTTCTTT
CASSVEPGNTEAFF
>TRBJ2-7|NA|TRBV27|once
TGTGCCAGCAGTTTATCCCAGGGAAACTACGAGCAGTACTTC
CASSLSQGNYEQYF
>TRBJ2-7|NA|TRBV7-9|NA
TGTGCCAGCAGCTTAGCGCTGGGGATCGGGAGCTACGAGCAGTACTTC
CASSLALGIGSYEQYF
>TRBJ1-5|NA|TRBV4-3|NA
TGCGCCAGCAGCCAAGATCGGGGTGTTGGGAATCAGCCCCAGCATTTT
CASSQDRGVGNQPQHF
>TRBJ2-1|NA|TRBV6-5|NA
TGTGCCAGCAGACCGGGACACCAGGCCGTCAATGAGCAGTTCTTC
CASRPGHQAVNEQFF
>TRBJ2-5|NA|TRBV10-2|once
TGCGCCAGCGCGTCCGGTAGCGGTAATCGGGGGACCCAGTACTTC
CASASGSGNRGTQYF
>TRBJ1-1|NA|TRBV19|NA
TGTGCCAGTGAAACGGCAGGGGTTGTCTTTACTGAAGCTTTCTTT
CASETAGVVFTEAFF
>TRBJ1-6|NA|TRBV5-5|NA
TGTGCCAGCAGCTTGTCCTCCATTCCTTCCGGGACTGCTAGATCACCCCTCCACTTT
CASSLSSIPSGTARSPLHF
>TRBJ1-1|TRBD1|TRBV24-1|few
TGTGCCAGGAGACAGGGAGAAACAACTGAAGCTTTCTTT
CARRQGETTEAFF
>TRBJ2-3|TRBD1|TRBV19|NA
TGTGCCAGTAGTATAAGGGAGAGGGGACAGGGGCGGACAGATACGCAGTATTTT
CASSIRERGQGRTDTQYF
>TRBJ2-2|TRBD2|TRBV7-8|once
TGTGCCAGCAGCTTTTTCAGCGGGGGGGCCTCGAACACCGGGGAGCTGTTTTTT
CASSFFSGGASNTGELFF
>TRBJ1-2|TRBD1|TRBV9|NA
TGTGCCAGCAGGCAGGGACAGGCGGGTGGGTATGGCTACACCTTC
CASRQGQAGGYGYTF
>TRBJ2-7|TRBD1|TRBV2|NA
TGTGCCAGCCCCGAGCGCACAGGGGATCCCTACGAGCAGTACTTC
CASPERTGDPYEQYF
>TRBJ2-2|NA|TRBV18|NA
TGTGCCAGCTCACTCCCACAGGGCAATTCCGGGGAGCTGTTTTTT
CASSLPQGNSGELFF
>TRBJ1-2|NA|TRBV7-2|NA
TGTGCCAGCAGCTTAGATATCACAGCGGCGCACTATGGCTACACCTTC
CASSLDITAAHYGYTF
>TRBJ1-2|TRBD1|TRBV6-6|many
TGTGCCAGCAGTTACTCAGGGGGCGGCTACACCTTC
CASSYSGGGYTF
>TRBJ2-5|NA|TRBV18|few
TGTGCCAGCTCACCGACTACAAACCTGGAGACCCAGTACTTC
CASSPTTNLETQYF
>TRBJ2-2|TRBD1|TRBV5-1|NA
TGCGCCAGCACATATTTACAGGGGAGGAACACCGGGGAGCTGTTTTTT
CASTYLQGRNTGELFF
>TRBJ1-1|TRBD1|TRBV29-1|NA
TGCAGCGCCTACCGGGACAGGGGCACTGAAGCTTTCTTT
CSAYRDRGTEAFF
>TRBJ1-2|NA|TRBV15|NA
TGTGCCACCAGCAGGATCCCCACAACCCCAGATGGCTACACCTTC
CATSRIPTTPDGYTF
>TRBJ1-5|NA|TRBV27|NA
TGTGCCAGCAGTACCCGAATCTACAATCAGCCCCAGCATTTT
CASSTRIYNQPQHF
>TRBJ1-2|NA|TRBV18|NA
TGTGCCAGCTCACCCTTGGAGAGGGGGGGATTCCGGTGGTATGGCTACACCTTC
CASSPLERGGFRWYGYTF
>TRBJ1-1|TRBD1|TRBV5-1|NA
TGCGCCAGCAGCTTGCTGGGACAGGGGGCTGAAGCTTTCTTT
CASSLLGQGAEAFF
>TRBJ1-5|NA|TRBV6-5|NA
TGTGCCAGCAGTACTTTTGATAGCAATCAGCCCCAGCATTTT
CASSTFDSNQPQHF
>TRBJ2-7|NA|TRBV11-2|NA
TGTGCCAGCAGCTTACGTACACCCCCTGGCGAGCAGTACTTC
CASSLRTPPGEQYF
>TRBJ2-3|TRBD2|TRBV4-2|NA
TGTGCCAGCAGCCAATTGACTAGCGGGGGTGGCACAGATACGCAGTATTTT
CASSQLTSGGGTDTQYF
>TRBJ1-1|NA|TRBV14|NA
TGTGCCAGCAGCCAAGACCTTGGCAGGGAGGTCACTGAAGCTTTCTTT
CASSQDLGREVTEAFF
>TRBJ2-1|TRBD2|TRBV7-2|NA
TGTGCCAGCAGCCTCCTGGTAGCGGGGCGCCTGGCGTTCTTC
CASSLLVAGRLAFF
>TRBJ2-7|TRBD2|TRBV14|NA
TGTGCCAGCAGCCTGGGGGGGGTGGCGAACGAGCAGTACTTC
CASSLGGVANEQYF
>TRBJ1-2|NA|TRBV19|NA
TGTGCCAGTAGTCGTGCGGGGGGGAGATATGGCTACACCTTC
CASSRAGGRYGYTF
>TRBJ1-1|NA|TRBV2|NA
TGTGCCAGCAGTGTGGGTAGGGGCGCATGGAACACTGAAGCTTTCTTT
CASSVGRGAWNTEAFF
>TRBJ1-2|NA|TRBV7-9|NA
TGTGCCAGCAGCTCCCTCTGGTCAGCGCCGGATGGCTACACCTTC
CASSSLWSAPDGYTF
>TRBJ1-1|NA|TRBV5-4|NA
TGTGCCAGCAGCACGGACAGTATGAACACTGAAGCTTTCTTT
CASSTDSMNTEAFF
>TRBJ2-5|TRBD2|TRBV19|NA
TGTGCCAGTAGCCGTATCTGGTCTAGCGGGGGGGCTGACCAAGAGACCCAGTACTTC
CASSRIWSSGGADQETQYF
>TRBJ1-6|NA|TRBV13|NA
TGTGCCAGCAGCTCGGGAACTGCCCTCCACTTT
CASSSGTALHF
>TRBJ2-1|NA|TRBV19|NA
TGTGCCAGTAGTTTATCCGGACAAGGACCTGAGCAGTTCTTC
CASSLSGQGPEQFF
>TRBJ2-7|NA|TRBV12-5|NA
TGTGCTAGTGGTTTCGGGAGTCCCAGAGCCTACGAGCAGTACTTC
CASGFGSPRAYEQYF
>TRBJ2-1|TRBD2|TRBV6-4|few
TGTGCCAGCAGTGACCTAAGTGCGGGGGGAAGGGAGCAGTTCTTC
CASSDLSAGGREQFF
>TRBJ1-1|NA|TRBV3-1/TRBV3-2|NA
TGTGCCAGCAGCCCATCGGGCTTCTCCCAGGGCACTGAAGCTTTCTTT
CASSPSGFSQGTEAFF
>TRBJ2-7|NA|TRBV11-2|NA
TGTGCCAGCAGCGACGCTAGTCTTCTCTACGAGCAGTACTTC
CASSDASLLYEQYF
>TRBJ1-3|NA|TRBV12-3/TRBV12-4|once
TGTGCCAGCAGTTTTAGCTCTGGAAACACCATATATTTT
CASSFSSGNTIYF
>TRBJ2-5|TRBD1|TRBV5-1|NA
TGCGCCAGCAGCCAGGGGACAGGGGCCCACCAAGAGACCCAGTACTTC
CASSQGTGAHQETQYF
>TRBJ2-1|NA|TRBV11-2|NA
TGTGCCAGCAGCTTACTAGTCAGCCGTATTTACAATGAGCAGTTCTTC
CASSLLVSRIYNEQFF
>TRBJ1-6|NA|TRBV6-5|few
TGTGCCACCACCGGGGGAGGGAATTCACCCCTCCACTTT
CATTGGGNSPLHF
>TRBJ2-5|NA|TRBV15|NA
TGTGCCACCAGCAGAGGTGGGGGGGAGACCCAGTACTTC
CATSRGGGETQYF
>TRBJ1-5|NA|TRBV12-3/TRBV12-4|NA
TGTGCCAGCAGTCCTCGGGGTTGGCCCCAGCATTTT
CASSPRGWPQHF
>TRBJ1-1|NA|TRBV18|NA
TGTGCCAGCTCAGCGGGGGTGAACACTGAAGCTTTCTTT
CASSAGVNTEAFF
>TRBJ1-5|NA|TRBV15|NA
TGTGCCACCAGCAGAGATATGAGGGGCAATCAGCCCCAGCATTTT
CATSRDMRGNQPQHF
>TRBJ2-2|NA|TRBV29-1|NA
TGCAGCGCCGAGGGGACACTCCGAACCGGGGAGCTGTTTTTT
CSAEGTLRTGELFF